The 13 T cell receptor beta chains reported below all come from one sample, sequenced in a study of control samples from healthy donors and cancer patients. TCRdb's table, derived via immunoSEQ multiplex PCR, lists solely in-frame clones and lacks some. The sample carries around 130,000 clones, about 92% recorded once. Sequencing was carried out using PBMCs. These receptors originate from a man aged 45-65 years with head and neck cancer.

CDR3 bases: TGTGCCAGCTCGTCCGCCTCTGGGGAAGGGGGAAAACTGTTTTTT. This codes for CASSSASGEGGKLFF. The chain combines TRBV18 with TRBJ1-4; maybe TRBD1 (6 bases). V was trimmed by 6 bases and J by 10 bases, leaving 21 bases between them. This CDR3 is built from 15 residues. Germline V gene sequence: CDR1 KGHSH, CDR2 LQKENI.

The chain joins TRBV6-6 to TRBJ1-3; D might be TRBD1 (5 bases). CDR3 length: 15 amino acids. CDR1 is MNHNY and CDR2 is SVGAGI in the germline V gene (reference sequence). V shed 5 bases and J shed 8 bases, with 19 bases lying between them. DNA for the CDR3: TGTGCCAGCAGTACCCGGGACGGGTGGACGCACACCATATATTTT. Encoded protein: CASSTRDGWTHTIYF.

The sample holds a few counts of this clone. This sequence joins TRBV19 and TRBJ2-2; 10 positions match TRBD1. V trimming: 5 bases; J trimming: 5 bases; junction bases outside the gene matches: 8. The CDR3 is made up of 16 amino acids. CDR1 LNHDA and CDR2 SQIVND come from the germline V gene (reference sequence). In DNA, the CDR3 is TGTGCCAGTAGTCCGAGGGACAGGGGAAGGACCGGGGAGCTGTTTTTT. Protein: CASSPRDRGRTGELFF.

This clone has just one count. The J gene is TRBJ2-4, the V gene TRBV9; TRBD1 agrees at 8 bases. With V trimmed by 4 bases and J by 9 bases, 15 bases remained unmatched. From germline, CDR1 is SGDLS and CDR2 YYNGEE. The CDR3 runs 16 residues. In DNA form, the CDR3 reads TGTGCCAGCAGCTCCCTCCGCGGACAGGGAGGAACCATTCAGTACTTC. Residues: CASSSLRGQGGTIQYF.

This clone was counted a single time. The genes are TRBV4-3 and TRBJ1-2; D might be TRBD1 (5 bases). The germline V and J ends were trimmed by 0 bases and 5 bases, with 13 bases remaining between them. This CDR3 comprises 15 residues. CDR1 and CDR2 from the germline V gene are LGHNA and YSLEER. CDR3 bases: TGCGCCAGCAGCCAAGATGGGGGAAACAGTTATGGCTACACCTTC. Residues: CASSQDGGNSYGYTF.

This chain uses TRBV12-3 or TRBV12-4 with TRBJ2-1, with D perhaps assigned TRBD1 or TRBD2 (5 bases each). Trimming shortened V by 7 bases and J by 6 bases, and 13 bases separated the two germline ends. There are 13 residues in the CDR3. The DNA for the CDR3 is TGTGCCAGCAACCGGGGCGAGATCAATGAGCAGTTCTTC. Amino acid sequence: CASNRGEINEQFF.

This chain uses TRBV4-1 with TRBJ1-2, with D unresolved. Germline V gives CDR1 MGHRA, CDR2 YSYEKL. The CDR3 totals 15 residues. Between the trimmed V and J ends, which lost 4 bases and 2 bases, there was a span of 14 bases. CDR3 amino acids: CASSLLEGGNYGYTF. In DNA, the CDR3 is TGCGCCAGCAGCCTCCTCGAAGGAGGCAACTATGGCTACACCTTC.

This clone has a handful of counts. The chain recombines TRBV9 with TRBJ1-1; 9 bases are shared with TRBD1. Looked up from germline, CDR1 is SGDLS and CDR2 is YYNGEE. The CDR3 has 15 residues. V lost 4 bases, J lost 6 bases, and 10 bases stayed unmatched. The CDR3 DNA reads as TGTGCCAGCAGCTCCTCCGACAGGGGGGGAGCTGAAGCTTTCTTT. Its protein product is CASSSSDRGGAEAFF.

This clone appeared once. CDR3 loop: CASSYREGDTEAFF. The CDR3 nucleotides read TGTGCCAGCAGCTACCGGGAGGGAGACACTGAAGCTTTCTTT. This rearrangement joins TRBV7-8 to TRBJ1-1; no clear D. This CDR3 has 14 amino acids. V lost 4 bases and J lost 3, with 12 bases in between. Germline V gene data show CDR1 as SGHVS and CDR2 as FQNEAQ.

Here the CDR3 reads CASSMGAGDEKLFF. CDR3 in DNA: TGTGCCAGTAGTATGGGGGCAGGGGATGAAAAACTGTTTTTT. The chain links TRBV19 to TRBJ1-4; D is perhaps TRBD1 (6 bases). V dropped 3 bases and J dropped 6 bases, with 11 bases sitting between them. The CDR3 totals 14 residues. Germline loops: CDR1 LNHDA, CDR2 SQIVND (reference sequence).

This clone was seen just once. The chain carries TRBV19 and TRBJ2-2; D is unresolved. The germline gives CDR1 LNHDA, CDR2 SQIVND (reference sequence). This CDR3 spans 16 amino acids. V lost 1 base and J lost 1, with 10 bases in between. The CDR3 spells CASSIAAHRNTGELFF. The CDR3 nucleotides read TGTGCCAGTAGTATAGCCGCCCATCGGAACACCGGGGAGCTGTTTTTT.

This chain joins TRBV20-1 and TRBJ1-2; D possibly corresponds to TRBD1 (6 bases). This CDR3 region has 10 residues. Germline lookup yields CDR1 DFQATT and CDR2 SNEGSKA (reference sequence). Trimming cost V 5 bases and J 11 bases, with 12 bases left between them. In DNA form, the CDR3 reads TGCAGTGCTTTTCAAGGGGGATACACCTTC. This sequence encodes CSAFQGGYTF.

In DNA form, the CDR3 reads TGCGCCAGCAGAGGGGGGACCATCGCTGGGGCCAACGTCCTGACTTTC. Protein sequence: CASRGGTIAGANVLTF. J is TRBJ2-6 and V is TRBV5-1; D might be TRBD1 or TRBD2, each matching 6 bases. CDR3 length: 16 residues. The germline V and J ends were trimmed by 5 bases and 2 bases, with 14 bases remaining between them. The V gene's germline CDR1 is SGHRS and CDR2 YFSETQ.